The 5 T cell receptor beta chains reported below all come from one sample, sequenced in a study of blood T cell repertoires in COVID-19. Clones were sequenced by immunoSEQ multiplex PCR, and TCRdb holds only the in-frame ones, with some missing. The table records some 150,000 clones, about 88% of them present only once. The sample comprised peripheral blood. The receptors were sampled from a woman in her 70s with acute or convalescent COVID-19.

The chain carries TRBV28 and TRBJ2-3; TRBD1 might be the D (6 bases). Germline CDR1 and CDR2: MDHEN and SYDVKM. CDR3 length: 14 residues. The V gene lost 2 bases and the J gene lost 6 bases, with 12 bases spanning the gap. The CDR3 DNA is TGTGCCAGCAGTTTAACAGGGACCCCGGATACGCAGTATTTT. It specifies CASSLTGTPDTQYF.

This chain links TRBV28 with TRBJ1-3; no clear D. Per germline, CDR1 MDHEN and CDR2 SYDVKM. V gave up 3 bases and J gave up 0 bases, with 12 bases separating them. The CDR3 runs to 16 residues. Written as DNA, the CDR3 is TGTGCCAGCAGTTTTGGTCAGGTGCTCTCTGGAAACACCATATATTTT. This sequence encodes CASSFGQVLSGNTIYF.

This chain connects TRBV3-1 (or the pseudogene TRBV3-2) to TRBJ1-2, with D perhaps matching TRBD1 (5 bases). The V end lost 4 bases, the J end lost 5 bases, and 14 bases lay between the germline ends. The CDR3 has 14 amino acids. Per germline, CDR1 LGHDT and CDR2 YNNKEL (reference sequence). CDR3 in amino acids: CASSPTGGGYGYTF. DNA of the CDR3: TGTGCCAGCAGCCCCACAGGCGGAGGGTATGGCTACACCTTC.

The chain couples TRBV9 to TRBJ2-1, with TRBD1 as a possible D gene (6 bases). The CDR3 runs to 14 residues. Germline CDR1 and CDR2: SGDLS and YYNGEE. Between the trimmed V and J ends, which lost 4 bases and 4 bases, there was a span of 12 bases. CDR3 nucleotide sequence: TGTGCCAGCAGCCTCGGGACACATTACAATGAGCAGTTCTTC. It yields the protein CASSLGTHYNEQFF.

This clone appeared a few times. The J gene is TRBJ1-3, the V gene TRBV5-8; no clear D. Trimming removed 4 bases from V and 0 bases from J, with 8 bases in between. The CDR3 is 14 residues long. Germline V gene lookup returns CDR1 SGHTS and CDR2 YDEGEE. The CDR3 spells CASSPIVSGNTIYF. The CDR3 DNA sequence: TGTGCCAGCAGCCCTATTGTCTCTGGAAACACCATATATTTT.